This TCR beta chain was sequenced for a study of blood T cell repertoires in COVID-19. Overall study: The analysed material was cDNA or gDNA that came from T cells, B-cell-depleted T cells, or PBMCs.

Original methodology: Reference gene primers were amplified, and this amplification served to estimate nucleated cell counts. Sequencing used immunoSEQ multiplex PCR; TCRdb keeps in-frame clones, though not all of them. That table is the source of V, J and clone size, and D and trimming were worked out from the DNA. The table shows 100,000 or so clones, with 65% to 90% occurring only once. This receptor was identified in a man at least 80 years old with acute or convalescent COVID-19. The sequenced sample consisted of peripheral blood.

The CDR3 DNA sequence: TGTGCCAGCAGTTCGACAGTACTAACCTACGAGCAGTACTTC. Encoded protein: CASSSTVLTYEQYF. The chain employs TRBV6-5 and TRBJ2-7; a possible D gene is TRBD1 (5 bases). V was pared by 4 bases and J by 2 bases, with 12 bases between. The length of the CDR3 is 14 residues. Germline CDR1 is MNHEY and CDR2 is SVGAGI.